These 25 T cell receptor beta chains came from one sample sequenced in a study of CXCR3-negative and CXCR3-positive naive CD8 T cells (dated by TCRdb to the late 2010s). Broad study findings and their caveats: TRB CDR3s from CXCR3-positive naive cells showed higher hydrophobicity (lower Kidera factor 4), lower energy, and higher strength and volume indices than CXCR3-negative naive cells.

No antigen has been assigned to these receptors. TCRdb shows the sequencer as NextSeq 550. The Human TCR Profiling Kit (MiLaboratory) was used to make UMI-labeled 5' RACE TRB cDNA libraries. The reads, reprocessed by TCRdb, yield one row per CDR3 protein sequence and no DNA. The sample table on file contains some 60,000 distinct CDR3 sequences. The leading ten clones occupy 0.5% to 0.6% of the sample. The sequenced sample was naive CXCR3+ CD8+ T cells from blood. Taken with the paper, the label for cell subset or site translates to: CD45RO-CCR7+CD27+CD95- naive CD8+ T cells expressing CXCR3 (TNR3+). The receptors stem from a human donor in good health. Some clones in this sample may be carry-over from other donors' samples.

CDR3 region: CASSYRDGSYEQYF. The rearrangement links TRBV7-6 to TRBJ2-7; the D call of TRBD1 rests on TCRdb alone, since no DNA is present to check it. The germline CDR1 and CDR2 sequences are SGHVS and FNYEAQ. This CDR3 spans 14 amino acids. The variable domain in full, completed from reference TRBV7-6 and TRBJ2-7, reads GAGVSQSPRYKVTKRGQDVALRCDPISGHVSLYWYRQALGQGPEFLTYFNYEAQQDKSGLPNDRFSAERPEGSISTLTIQRTEQRDSAMYRCASSYRDGSYEQYFGPGTRLTVT.

The J gene is TRBJ2-6, the V gene TRBV7-6. Germline V gene sequence: CDR1 SGHVS, CDR2 FNYEAQ. CDR3 size: 16 residues. This CDR3 reads CASSLVGLSGANVLTF.

The CDR3 loop reads CSARQGEWEKLFF. The J gene is TRBJ1-4, the V gene TRBV20-1; TCRdb indicates TRBD1, and absent DNA this call remains unverified. Germline V CDR1 and CDR2: DFQATT, SNEGSKA (reference sequence). CDR3 length: 13 amino acids.

The chain is built from TRBV4-3 and TRBJ1-2; the D gene TCRdb calls, TRBD1, cannot be checked with no DNA. There are 15 residues in the CDR3. The V gene's germline CDR1 is LGHNA and CDR2 YSLEER. The CDR3 here is CASSPYRQGNYGYTF.

The rearrangement joins TRBV27 to TRBJ1-2; TCRdb proposes TRBD1, but this gene call is untestable without DNA. CDR1 and CDR2 (germline): MNHEY, SMNVEV (reference sequence). The CDR3 loop spans 13 amino acids. The CDR3 sequence: CASSTGTANGYTF.

J is TRBJ2-5 and V is TRBV29-1; the D call of TRBD1 rests on TCRdb alone, since no DNA is present to check it. Germline CDR1 reads SQVTM; CDR2 reads ANQGSEA. The CDR3 has 13 amino acids. CDR3 residues: CSVYRENQETQYF. The complete variable domain, with remaining parts taken from reference TRBV29-1 and TRBJ2-5, reads SAVISQKPSRDICQRGTSLTIQCQVDSQVTMMFWYRQQPGQSLTLIATANQGSEATYESGFVIDKFPISRPNLTFSTLTVSNMSPEDSSIYLCSVYRENQETQYFGPGTRLLVL.

The chain links TRBV29-1 to TRBJ2-1; absent DNA, TCRdb's TRBD1 call cannot be checked. Germline V gives CDR1 SQVTM, CDR2 ANQGSEA. This CDR3 has 13 amino acids. The CDR3 is CSVRGATYNEQFF.

The chain employs TRBV29-1 and TRBJ2-7; TCRdb returns TRBD1, unconfirmable since there is no DNA. In germline, CDR1 is SQVTM, CDR2 ANQGSEA. This CDR3 is 13 amino acids long. Here the CDR3 reads CSVGGGGSYEQYF.

The chain couples TRBV28 to TRBJ2-5; TCRdb designates TRBD1, a call that cannot be tested without DNA. This CDR3 has 11 amino acids. Germline V lookup: CDR1 MDHEN, CDR2 SYDVKM. The CDR3 protein is CASMGLGTQYF.

The chain is built from TRBV14 and TRBJ2-1; TCRdb calls TRBD2, which cannot be checked without DNA. From germline, CDR1 is SGHDN and CDR2 FVKESK. This CDR3 spans 14 amino acids. This CDR3 reads CASSPATSYNEQFF.

This chain uses TRBV29-1 with TRBJ2-1. Germline CDR1 SQVTM, CDR2 ANQGSEA. The length of the CDR3 is 11 residues. The CDR3 loop is CSVEGYNEQFF.

The chain recombines TRBV11-2 with TRBJ2-6; with no DNA, the TCRdb D assignment of TRBD1 cannot be verified. The CDR3 has 19 residues. Germline CDR1 reads SGHAT; CDR2 reads FQNNGV. The CDR3 loop is CASSLETVQVLSGANVLTF.

The chain carries TRBV20-1 and TRBJ2-7; the D gene TCRdb calls, TRBD1, cannot be checked with no DNA. The germline CDR1 and CDR2 sequences are DFQATT and SNEGSKA (reference sequence). The CDR3 is made up of 14 amino acids. CDR3 amino acids: CSASPPRDSYEQYF.

This chain links TRBV5-6 with TRBJ2-1; as DNA is missing, the TRBD1 call by TCRdb cannot be tested. Germline V CDR1 and CDR2: SGHDT, YYEEEE. The CDR3 covers 14 residues. The CDR3 is CASSPTGVENEQFF.

The CDR3 spells CASSPAGGPGNEQFF. V gene TRBV14 combines with J gene TRBJ2-1; TCRdb's D call, TRBD2, is unchecked because there is no DNA. The CDR3 runs to 15 residues. Germline CDR1 reads SGHDN; CDR2 reads FVKESK.

The chain links TRBV7-3 to TRBJ2-3; TCRdb reports TRBD1, a call that lacks DNA to check it against. Germline V CDR1 and CDR2: SGHTA, FQGTGA. The CDR3 covers 16 residues. CDR3 protein: CASSLWTGGISDTQYF.

The V and J genes are TRBV7-9 and TRBJ2-3; the TCRdb D gene call, TRBD1, has no DNA to confirm it. The CDR3 runs 17 residues. The germline V gene encodes CDR1 SEHNR and CDR2 FQNEAQ (reference sequence). This CDR3 reads CASSLPTGTLSTDTQYF.

The chain combines TRBV21-1 with TRBJ1-1; TCRdb's D call of TRBD1 is untestable without DNA. TRBV21-1 is a pseudogene. The CDR3 loop spans 12 amino acids. CDR3: CASSKAGGEAFF.

The V gene is TRBV29-1, the J gene TRBJ1-1. This CDR3 is 12 amino acids long. Per the germline V gene, CDR1 is SQVTM and CDR2 is ANQGSEA. The CDR3 reads CSVELGNTEAFF.

This chain connects TRBV6-2 or TRBV6-3 to TRBJ2-4. The CDR3 has 14 residues. The germline V gene has CDR1 MNHEY and CDR2 SVGEGT. The CDR3 region is CASSYVEAKNIQYF.

The CDR3 reads CASSEGQGIINEQFF. This chain uses TRBV21-1 with TRBJ2-1; TCRdb selects TRBD1, and the lack of DNA leaves this call unchecked. TRBV21-1 is marked as a pseudogene. The CDR3 runs to 15 residues.

The chain employs TRBV20-1 and TRBJ2-1; TCRdb picks TRBD1, but there is no DNA to check that call. The germline V gene encodes CDR1 DFQATT and CDR2 SNEGSKA (reference sequence). This CDR3 has 15 residues. CDR3 protein: CSARLGTSSYNEQFF.

This chain uses TRBV27 with TRBJ2-7; the TRBD1 assignment by TCRdb is unverifiable without DNA. The CDR3 length is 14 residues. CDR1 MNHEY and CDR2 SMNVEV come from the germline V gene (reference sequence). This CDR3 is CASSHTVQGGEQYF.

The J gene is TRBJ2-2, the V gene TRBV29-1; TCRdb selects TRBD1, and the lack of DNA leaves this call unchecked. The germline CDR1 and CDR2 sequences are SQVTM and ANQGSEA. The CDR3 runs 16 residues. CDR3 protein: CSVEDTGTGNTGELFF.

J is TRBJ2-4 and V is TRBV6-6; TCRdb reports TRBD1, a call that lacks DNA to check it against. The CDR3 consists of 15 residues. Germline V gene data show CDR1 as MNHNY and CDR2 as SVGAGI (reference sequence). CDR3 sequence: CASSDRTGPKNIQYF.